The 3 T cell receptor beta chains reported below all come from one sample, sequenced in a study of T cell changes during pregnancy in multiple sclerosis. TCRdb's copy holds only in-frame clones and misses some; the assay was immunoSEQ multiplex PCR. The table has over 35,000 clones, 90% to 95% seen once. The starting material was peripheral blood, obtained before pregnancy. Receptor source: a female donor with multiple sclerosis, enrolled in a pregnancy study.

V gene TRBV27 combines with J gene TRBJ2-1; TRBD2 matches 11 bases. Germline V gene lookup returns CDR1 MNHEY and CDR2 SMNVEV (reference sequence). CDR3 length equals 15 residues. Trimming took 3 bases from V and 9 from J; bases not matched to a gene: 7. Written as DNA, the CDR3 is TGTGCCAGCAGTTTCTACACTAGCGGGAGTAGTGAGCAGTTCTTC. Translated, it gives CASSFYTSGSSEQFF.

This chain uses TRBV7-2 with TRBJ2-5; 11 nucleotides agree with TRBD2. CDR1 and CDR2 (germline): SGHTA, FQGNSA. J gave up 0 bases and V 4 bases, and 7 bases lay outside the gene matches. The CDR3 sequence is 17 residues long. CDR3 nucleotide sequence: TGTGCCAGCAGCTCTCGACTAGCGGGACAGAACCAAGAGACCCAGTACTTC. This sequence encodes CASSSRLAGQNQETQYF.

The genes are TRBV28 and TRBJ1-4, with D possibly being TRBD1 (6 bases). CDR1 and CDR2 from the germline V gene are MDHEN and SYDVKM. This CDR3 contains 15 residues. V dropped 11 bases and J dropped 8 bases, with 24 bases sitting between them. The chain's CDR3 is CASKTGGPRGEKLFF. The CDR3 region has the DNA TGTGCCTCTAAAACCGGGGGGCCGAGGGGCGAAAAACTGTTTTTT. Full variable domain (remainder filled in from reference TRBV28 and TRBJ1-4): DVKVTQSSRYLVKRTGEKVFLECVQDMDHENMFWYRQDPGLGLRLIYFSYDVKMKEKGDIPEGYSVSREKKERFSLILESASTNQTSMYLCASKTGGPRGEKLFFGSGTQLSVL.